The rows below give T cell receptor beta chains drawn from one sample of a study of blood T cells in healthy people across ages. TCRdb used MiXCR to reprocess the 5' RACE reads, holding one entry per CDR3 protein. The table has 1,800,000 or so distinct CDR3 sequences, more than 35% seen once; the top ten hold about 21%. Sample: blood. The receptor set was obtained from a human donor in good health. The CDR3 runs from the conserved cysteine through the conserved F or W. The D gene is left open where the match is weak. Size values are once, few and many counts, or a class for expanded clones, and some rows have none.

CDR3 protein: CAGSLDSHRAGEQYF
CDR3 DNA: TGTGCCGGCAGCTTAGATTCGCACAGGGCGGGGGAGCAGTACTTC
clone size: NA
D gene: NA
J gene: TRBJ2-4
V gene: TRBV11-3

CDR3 protein: CASSYQQGNYKAFF
CDR3 DNA: TGTGCCAGCAGTTACCAACAGGGAAACTACAAAGCTTTCTTT
clone size: few
D gene: NA
J gene: TRBJ1-1
V gene: TRBV12-3/TRBV12-4

CDR3 protein: CASSYTTTRLAGFGYNEQFF
CDR3 DNA: TGTGCCAGCAGTTACACCACAACTCGACTAGCGGGGTTTGGTTACAATGAGCAGTTCTTC
clone size: NA
D gene: TRBD2
J gene: TRBJ2-1
V gene: TRBV6-2/TRBV6-3

CDR3 protein: CASRRTTGGGYEQYF
CDR3 DNA: TGTGCCAGCAGACGTACTACAGGGGGCGGCTACGAGCAGTACTTC
clone size: few
D gene: TRBD1
J gene: TRBJ2-7
V gene: TRBV12-3/TRBV12-4

CDR3 protein: CASSFTGLVYDEQFF
CDR3 DNA: TGTGCCAGCAGTTTCACAGGGTTGGTGTATGATGAGCAGTTCTTC
clone size: NA
D gene: NA
J gene: TRBJ2-1
V gene: TRBV27

CDR3 protein: CSARDVAGGYNEQFF
CDR3 DNA: TGCAGTGCTAGAGATGTGGCGGGGGGCTACAATGAGCAGTTCTTC
clone size: few
D gene: TRBD2
J gene: TRBJ2-1
V gene: TRBV20-1

CDR3 protein: CASSQVGGYTEAFF
CDR3 DNA: TGCGCCAGCAGCCAAGTCGGGGGGTACACTGAAGCTTTCTTT
clone size: NA
D gene: NA
J gene: TRBJ1-1
V gene: TRBV4-3

CDR3 protein: CASSQVGQEPYEQYF
CDR3 DNA: TGTGCCAGCAGCCAAGTCGGACAGGAACCCTACGAGCAGTACTTC
clone size: NA
D gene: TRBD1
J gene: TRBJ2-7
V gene: TRBV4-2

CDR3 protein: CASTRTGPYEQYF
CDR3 DNA: TGTGCCAGCACCCGGACAGGGCCATACGAGCAGTACTTC
clone size: many
D gene: TRBD1
J gene: TRBJ2-7
V gene: TRBV12-3/TRBV12-4

CDR3 protein: CSACNRETQYF
CDR3 DNA: TGCAGTGCCTGTAACCGGGAGACCCAGTACTTC
clone size: NA
D gene: NA
J gene: TRBJ2-5
V gene: TRBV20-1

CDR3 protein: CASSPGQANEKLFF
CDR3 DNA: TGTGCCAGCAGCCCGGGACAGGCTAATGAAAAACTGTTTTTT
clone size: NA
D gene: TRBD1
J gene: TRBJ1-4
V gene: TRBV12-3/TRBV12-4

CDR3 protein: CASSPQRGGQHEQYF
CDR3 DNA: TGTGCCAGCAGCCCCCAGCGGGGGGGCCAGCACGAGCAGTACTTC
clone size: NA
D gene: TRBD2
J gene: TRBJ2-7
V gene: TRBV9

CDR3 protein: CASSSLVGGSYGYTF
CDR3 DNA: TGTGCCAGCAGTTCCCTAGTGGGAGGGAGCTATGGCTACACCTTC
clone size: NA
D gene: NA
J gene: TRBJ1-2
V gene: TRBV6-5

CDR3 protein: CATSKDRQAYQPQHF
CDR3 DNA: TGTGCCACCAGCAAAGACAGGCAAGCCTATCAGCCCCAGCATTTT
clone size: NA
D gene: NA
J gene: TRBJ1-5
V gene: TRBV15

CDR3 protein: CSVEGGLGYGYTF
CDR3 DNA: TGCAGCGTTGAAGGAGGTCTAGGATATGGCTACACCTTC
clone size: many
D gene: NA
J gene: TRBJ1-2
V gene: TRBV29-1

CDR3 protein: CASSLLGRNRGNTEAFF
CDR3 DNA: TGTGCCAGCAGCTTATTGGGCCGGAACAGGGGAAACACTGAAGCTTTCTTT
clone size: NA
D gene: TRBD1
J gene: TRBJ1-1
V gene: TRBV7-3

CDR3 protein: CSVTDTVSYEQYF
CDR3 DNA: TGCAGTGTTACGGACACGGTTTCCTACGAGCAGTACTTC
clone size: NA
D gene: NA
J gene: TRBJ2-7
V gene: TRBV20-1

CDR3 protein: CASSSTPGAGGYGYTF
CDR3 DNA: TGCGCCAGCAGCTCGACCCCAGGGGCAGGAGGTTATGGCTACACCTTC
clone size: few
D gene: NA
J gene: TRBJ1-2
V gene: TRBV5-1

CDR3 protein: CASSVGVSGNTIYF
CDR3 DNA: TGTGCCAGCAGCGTAGGAGTCTCTGGAAACACCATATATTTT
clone size: NA
D gene: NA
J gene: TRBJ1-3
V gene: TRBV9

CDR3 protein: CASTKTEANYGYTF
CDR3 DNA: TGTGCCAGCACCAAGACGGAAGCTAACTATGGCTACACCTTC
clone size: NA
D gene: NA
J gene: TRBJ1-2
V gene: TRBV12-3/TRBV12-4

CDR3 protein: CASSTLIGAGVIYEQYF
CDR3 DNA: TGTGCCAGCAGCACGTTAATAGGGGCAGGAGTTATCTACGAGCAGTACTTC
clone size: NA
D gene: NA
J gene: TRBJ2-7
V gene: TRBV7-9

CDR3 protein: CASRREAEQYF
CDR3 DNA: TGTGCCAGCAGGCGAGAGGCCGAGCAGTACTTC
clone size: NA
D gene: NA
J gene: TRBJ2-7
V gene: TRBV6-5

CDR3 protein: CASTRQGAIGRVSNEQFF
CDR3 DNA: TGCGCCAGCACTCGACAGGGGGCGATCGGTCGGGTTTCGAATGAGCAGTTCTTC
clone size: NA
D gene: TRBD1
J gene: TRBJ2-1
V gene: TRBV5-1

CDR3 protein: CASSPGTVPNNEQFF
CDR3 DNA: TGTGCCAGCAGCCCAGGGACAGTCCCAAACAATGAGCAGTTCTTC
clone size: few
D gene: TRBD1
J gene: TRBJ2-1
V gene: TRBV7-2

CDR3 protein: CSASFSYGYTF
CDR3 DNA: TGCAGTGCTAGTTTTTCCTATGGCTACACCTTC
clone size: NA
D gene: NA
J gene: TRBJ1-2
V gene: TRBV20-1

CDR3 protein: CASSLDGWDNQSQHF
CDR3 DNA: TGCGCCAGCAGCTTGGATGGGTGGGACAATCAGTCCCAGCATTTT
clone size: once
D gene: NA
J gene: TRBJ1-5
V gene: TRBV5-1

CDR3 protein: CASSWGVGELFF
CDR3 DNA: TGTGCCAGCAGTTGGGGGGTCGGGGAGCTGTTTTTT
clone size: few
D gene: NA
J gene: TRBJ2-2
V gene: TRBV12-3/TRBV12-4

CDR3 protein: CASSPGWAEGATNSPLHF
CDR3 DNA: TGTGCCAGCAGCCCCGGTTGGGCGGAAGGGGCTACCAATTCACCCCTCCACTTT
clone size: NA
D gene: NA
J gene: TRBJ1-6
V gene: TRBV7-3

CDR3 protein: CSARERRGLSSPLHF
CDR3 DNA: TGCAGTGCTAGAGAACGTAGGGGACTTAGCTCACCCCTCCACTTT
clone size: NA
D gene: NA
J gene: TRBJ1-6
V gene: TRBV20-1

CDR3 protein: CASSLLGSPGGGANVLTF
CDR3 DNA: TGTGCCAGCAGTTTATTGGGGTCTCCTGGCGGGGGGGCCAACGTCCTGACTTTC
clone size: few
D gene: NA
J gene: TRBJ2-6
V gene: TRBV27

CDR3 protein: CASSLTGQAYNEQFF
CDR3 DNA: TGTGCCAGCAGCTTAACGGGACAGGCCTACAATGAGCAGTTCTTC
clone size: many
D gene: TRBD1
J gene: TRBJ2-1
V gene: TRBV4-1

CDR3 protein: CASSLEGSITDTQYF
CDR3 DNA: TGTGCCAGCAGCTTAGAGGGGTCTATCACAGATACGCAGTATTTT
clone size: NA
D gene: NA
J gene: TRBJ2-3
V gene: TRBV7-9

CDR3 protein: CATSLNGLSNQPQHF
CDR3 DNA: TGTGCCACCAGCCTCAATGGGCTTAGCAATCAGCCCCAGCATTTT
clone size: NA
D gene: NA
J gene: TRBJ1-5
V gene: TRBV15

CDR3 protein: CASSRQGADYGYTF
CDR3 DNA: TGTGCCAGCAGCCGACAGGGGGCCGACTATGGCTACACCTTC
clone size: few
D gene: TRBD1
J gene: TRBJ1-2
V gene: TRBV11-3

CDR3 protein: CASRTSGGNEQFF
CDR3 DNA: TGTGCCAGCAGGACTAGCGGGGGGAATGAGCAGTTCTTC
clone size: many
D gene: TRBD2
J gene: TRBJ2-1
V gene: TRBV28

CDR3 protein: CSGEDRVRYEQYF
CDR3 DNA: TGCAGTGGTGAGGACAGGGTTAGGTACGAGCAGTACTTC
clone size: few
D gene: TRBD1
J gene: TRBJ2-7
V gene: TRBV20-1

CDR3 protein: CASSLNRGLGNIQYF
CDR3 DNA: TGTGCCAGCAGCCTAAACAGGGGGCTGGGGAACATTCAGTACTTC
clone size: NA
D gene: TRBD1
J gene: TRBJ2-4
V gene: TRBV7-3

CDR3 protein: CAGSPGQGNEQFF
CDR3 DNA: TGCGCCGGCAGCCCGGGACAGGGGAATGAGCAGTTCTTC
clone size: NA
D gene: TRBD1
J gene: TRBJ2-1
V gene: TRBV7-3

CDR3 protein: CASSSTSRQGGLLAKNIQYF
CDR3 DNA: TGTGCCAGCAGCTCCACTTCCAGACAGGGGGGTCTACTAGCCAAAAACATTCAGTACTTC
clone size: NA
D gene: TRBD1
J gene: TRBJ2-4
V gene: TRBV11-2

CDR3 protein: CASSQDGTTTYEQYF
CDR3 DNA: TGCGCCAGCAGCCAAGATGGGACAACTACCTACGAGCAGTACTTC
clone size: many
D gene: NA
J gene: TRBJ2-7
V gene: TRBV4-3

CDR3 protein: CASSARTGGYTTNEKLFF
CDR3 DNA: TGTGCCAGCAGTGCCCGGACAGGGGGCTATACAACTAATGAAAAACTGTTTTTT
clone size: NA
D gene: TRBD1
J gene: TRBJ1-4
V gene: TRBV6-2/TRBV6-3

CDR3 protein: CASSATGIGDQPQHF
CDR3 DNA: TGTGCCAGCAGCGCCACAGGGATTGGGGACCAGCCCCAGCATTTT
clone size: NA
D gene: NA
J gene: TRBJ1-5
V gene: TRBV7-2

CDR3 protein: CASSWYRDGNSPLHF
CDR3 DNA: TGTGCCAGCAGCTGGTACCGGGACGGGAATTCGCCCCTCCACTTT
clone size: few
D gene: NA
J gene: TRBJ1-6
V gene: TRBV5-8

CDR3 protein: CASSLFQTEAFF
CDR3 DNA: TGTGCCAGCAGCTTATTTCAGACTGAAGCTTTCTTT
clone size: many
D gene: NA
J gene: TRBJ1-1
V gene: TRBV7-9

CDR3 protein: CASSLNRDPGELFF
CDR3 DNA: TGTGCCAGCAGCCTGAACAGGGACCCCGGGGAGCTGTTTTTT
clone size: once
D gene: NA
J gene: TRBJ2-2
V gene: TRBV12-3/TRBV12-4

CDR3 protein: CASSFSRVVVGKQYF
CDR3 DNA: TGTGCCAGCAGCTTCTCGAGGGTGGTGGTTGGTAAGCAGTACTTC
clone size: once
D gene: NA
J gene: TRBJ2-4
V gene: TRBV7-2

CDR3 protein: CASSLGQVEKEQYF
CDR3 DNA: TGCGCCAGCAGCCTCGGACAGGTCGAAAAAGAGCAGTACTTC
clone size: NA
D gene: TRBD1
J gene: TRBJ2-5
V gene: TRBV5-1

CDR3 protein: CASSRGDSSGGRTDTQYF
CDR3 DNA: TGCGCCAGCAGCCGAGGAGACTCTAGCGGGGGGCGCACAGATACGCAGTATTTT
clone size: NA
D gene: TRBD2
J gene: TRBJ2-3
V gene: TRBV4-3

CDR3 protein: CASSYSGGDQPQHF
CDR3 DNA: TGTGCCAGCAGTTACTCGGGGGGAGATCAGCCCCAGCATTTT
clone size: few
D gene: NA
J gene: TRBJ1-5
V gene: TRBV6-5

CDR3 protein: CASSSTWGRNTIYF
CDR3 DNA: TGTGCCAGCAGCTCAACATGGGGGAGGAACACCATATATTTT
clone size: NA
D gene: NA
J gene: TRBJ1-3
V gene: TRBV9

CDR3 protein: CASSEWTSGNNEQFF
CDR3 DNA: TGTGCCAGCAGTGAATGGACTAGCGGGAACAATGAGCAGTTCTTC
clone size: NA
D gene: TRBD2
J gene: TRBJ2-1
V gene: TRBV2

CDR3 protein: CASSLNRQGQETQYF
CDR3 DNA: TGTGCCAGCAGTCTAAATCGACAGGGTCAAGAGACCCAGTACTTC
clone size: few
D gene: TRBD1
J gene: TRBJ2-5
V gene: TRBV12-3/TRBV12-4

CDR3 protein: CAGSLTGETYNEQFF
CDR3 DNA: TGTGCCGGCAGCCTGACAGGGGAAACCTACAATGAGCAGTTCTTC
clone size: NA
D gene: TRBD1
J gene: TRBJ2-1
V gene: TRBV9

CDR3 protein: CASSPGHEGGRAYGYTF
CDR3 DNA: TGCGCCAGCAGCCCCGGACACGAGGGGGGGCGCGCCTATGGCTACACCTTC
clone size: few
D gene: NA
J gene: TRBJ1-2
V gene: TRBV5-1